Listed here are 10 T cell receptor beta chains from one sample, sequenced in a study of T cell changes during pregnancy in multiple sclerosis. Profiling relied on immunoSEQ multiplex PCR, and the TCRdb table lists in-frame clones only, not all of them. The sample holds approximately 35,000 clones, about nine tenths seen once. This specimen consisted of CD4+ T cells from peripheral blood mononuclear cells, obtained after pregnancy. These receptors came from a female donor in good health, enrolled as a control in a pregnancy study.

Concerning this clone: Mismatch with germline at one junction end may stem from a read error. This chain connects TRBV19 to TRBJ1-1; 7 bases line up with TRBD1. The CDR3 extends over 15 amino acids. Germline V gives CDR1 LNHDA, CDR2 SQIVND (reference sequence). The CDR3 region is CASRNLVQGNPEAFF. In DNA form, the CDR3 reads TGTGCCAGTAGGAACCTAGTACAGGGGAACCCTGAAGCTTTCTTT.

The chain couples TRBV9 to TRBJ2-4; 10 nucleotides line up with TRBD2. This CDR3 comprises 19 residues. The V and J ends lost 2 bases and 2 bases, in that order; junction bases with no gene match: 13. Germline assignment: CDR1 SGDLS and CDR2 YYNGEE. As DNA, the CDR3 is TGTGCCAGCAGCGTCTCGAGCGGGAGGGAGATCGGGTCCAAAAACATTCAGTACTTC. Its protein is CASSVSSGREIGSKNIQYF.

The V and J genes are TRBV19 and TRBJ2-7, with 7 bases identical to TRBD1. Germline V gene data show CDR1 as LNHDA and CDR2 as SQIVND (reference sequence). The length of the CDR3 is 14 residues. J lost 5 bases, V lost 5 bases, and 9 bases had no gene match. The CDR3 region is CASSPRQGTHEQYF. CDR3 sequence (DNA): TGTGCCAGTAGTCCCCGACAGGGTACCCACGAGCAGTACTTC.

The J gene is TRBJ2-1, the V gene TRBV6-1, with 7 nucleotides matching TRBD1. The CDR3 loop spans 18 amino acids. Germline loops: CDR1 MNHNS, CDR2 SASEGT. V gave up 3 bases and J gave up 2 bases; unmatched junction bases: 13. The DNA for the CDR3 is TGTGCCAGCAGTGATCTCCCGGGACAGCGCGGGCCCTACAATGAGCAGTTCTTC. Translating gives CASSDLPGQRGPYNEQFF.

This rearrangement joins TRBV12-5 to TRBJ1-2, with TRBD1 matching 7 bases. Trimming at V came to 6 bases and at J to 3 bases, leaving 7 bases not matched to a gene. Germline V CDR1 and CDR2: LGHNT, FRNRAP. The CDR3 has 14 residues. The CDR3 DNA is TGTGCTAGTGGGCGGGACAGTGTAGACTATGGCTACACCTTC. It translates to CASGRDSVDYGYTF.

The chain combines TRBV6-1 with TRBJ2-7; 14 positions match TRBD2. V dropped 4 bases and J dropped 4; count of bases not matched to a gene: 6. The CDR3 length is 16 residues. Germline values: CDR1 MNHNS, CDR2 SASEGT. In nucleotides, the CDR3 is TGTGCCAGCAGTGCCGGGACTAGCGGGAGCGGGTACGAGCAGTACTTC. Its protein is CASSAGTSGSGYEQYF.

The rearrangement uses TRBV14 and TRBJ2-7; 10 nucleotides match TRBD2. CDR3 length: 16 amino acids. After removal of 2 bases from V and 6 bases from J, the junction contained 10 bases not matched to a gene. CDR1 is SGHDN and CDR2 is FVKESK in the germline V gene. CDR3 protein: CASSQLSWTSGSEQYF. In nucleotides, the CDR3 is TGTGCCAGCAGCCAACTCTCTTGGACTAGCGGAAGCGAGCAGTACTTC.

The CDR3 spells CASSPGFNTEAFF. For the CDR3, the DNA is TGTGCCAGCAGCCCCGGTTTCAACACTGAAGCTTTCTTT. V and J are TRBV6-5 and TRBJ1-1; unclear D gene. CDR3 length: 13 amino acids. Trimming shortened V by 6 bases and J by 2 bases, and 10 bases separated the two germline ends. The germline V gene has CDR1 MNHEY and CDR2 SVGAGI.

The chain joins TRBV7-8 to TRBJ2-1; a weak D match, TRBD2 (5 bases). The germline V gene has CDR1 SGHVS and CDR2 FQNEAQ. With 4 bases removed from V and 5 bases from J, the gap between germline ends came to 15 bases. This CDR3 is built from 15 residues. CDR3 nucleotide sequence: TGTGCCAGCAGCTCCCTTGGACTCGACAACAATGAGCAGTTCTTC. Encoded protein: CASSSLGLDNNEQFF.

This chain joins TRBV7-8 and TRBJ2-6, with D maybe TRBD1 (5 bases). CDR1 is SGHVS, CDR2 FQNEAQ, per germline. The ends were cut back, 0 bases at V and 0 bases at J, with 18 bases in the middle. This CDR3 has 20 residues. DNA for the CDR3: TGTGCCAGCAGCTTAGCTCTAGGACACGTTTTTGACTCTGGGGCCAACGTCCTGACTTTC. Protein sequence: CASSLALGHVFDSGANVLTF.